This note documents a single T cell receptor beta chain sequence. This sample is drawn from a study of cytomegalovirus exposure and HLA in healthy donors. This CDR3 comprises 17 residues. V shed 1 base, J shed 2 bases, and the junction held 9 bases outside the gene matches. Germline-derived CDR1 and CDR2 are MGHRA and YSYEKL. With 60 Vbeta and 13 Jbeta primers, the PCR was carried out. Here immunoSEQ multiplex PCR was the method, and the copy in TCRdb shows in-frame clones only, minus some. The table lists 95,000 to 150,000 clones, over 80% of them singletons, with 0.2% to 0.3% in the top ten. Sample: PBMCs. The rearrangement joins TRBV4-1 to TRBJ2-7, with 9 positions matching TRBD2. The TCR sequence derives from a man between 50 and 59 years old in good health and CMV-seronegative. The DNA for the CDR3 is TGCGCCAGCAGCCAAGGGGCCGCTAGCGGGGTCCCCTACGAGCAGTACTTC. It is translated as CASSQGAASGVPYEQYF.